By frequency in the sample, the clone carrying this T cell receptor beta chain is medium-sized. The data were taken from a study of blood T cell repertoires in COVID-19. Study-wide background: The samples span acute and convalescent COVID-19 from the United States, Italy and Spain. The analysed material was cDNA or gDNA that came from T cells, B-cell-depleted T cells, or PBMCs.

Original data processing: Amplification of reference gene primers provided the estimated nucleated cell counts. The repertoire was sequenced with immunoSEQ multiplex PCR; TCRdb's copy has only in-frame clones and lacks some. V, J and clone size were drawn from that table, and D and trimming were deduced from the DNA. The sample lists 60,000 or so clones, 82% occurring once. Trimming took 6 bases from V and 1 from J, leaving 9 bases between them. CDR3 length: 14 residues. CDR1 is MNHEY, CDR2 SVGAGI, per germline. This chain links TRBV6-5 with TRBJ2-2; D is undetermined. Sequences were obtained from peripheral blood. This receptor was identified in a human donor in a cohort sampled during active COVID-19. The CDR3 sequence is CASRPRQNTGELFF. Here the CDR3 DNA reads TGTGCCAGCAGGCCCCGACAGAACACCGGGGAGCTGTTTTTT.